These 29 T cell receptor beta chains came from one sample sequenced in a study of T-cell memory formation after mild COVID-19. TCRdb called the 5' RACE reads again in MiXCR, with one record for every CDR3 protein. The sample records around 200,000 distinct CDR3 sequences, 9% to 10% being singletons. Sample: PBMCs or a T cell subset sorted from them (not recorded which). The source is a man aged 18 to 29 who had mild COVID-19 (a few samples of this study predate the infection). Cell type and time point are not known.

The V call is TRBV20-1, the J call TRBJ2-3; TRBD2 is a possible D gene (6 bases). Trimming removed 3 bases from V and 5 bases from J, with 27 bases in between. Per the germline V gene, CDR1 is DFQATT and CDR2 is SNEGSKA (reference sequence). The CDR3 loop spans 18 amino acids. CDR3 region: CSASVERVRGLSGDTQYF. CDR3 bases: TGCAGTGCTAGTGTTGAGCGGGTCCGGGGACTTTCCGGAGATACGCAGTATTTT.

The sample holds a few counts of this clonotype. The chain recombines TRBV7-3 with TRBJ1-1, with TRBD1 as a possible D gene (6 bases). CDR1 and CDR2 from the germline V gene are SGHTA and FQGTGA. The V end lost 5 bases, the J end lost 4 bases, and 17 bases lay between the germline ends. The CDR3 sequence is 15 residues long. CDR3 protein: CASSPGQSIGTEAFF. In DNA, the CDR3 is TGTGCCAGCAGCCCTGGACAGTCAATTGGCACTGAAGCTTTCTTT.

This clonotype was counted a few times. The gene calls are TRBV4-3 and TRBJ2-5; 8 bases match TRBD2. Germline CDR1 is LGHNA and CDR2 is YSLEER. V lost 5 bases to trimming and J lost 5 bases; unmatched junction nucleotides: 10. This CDR3 region has 15 residues. In DNA, the CDR3 is TGCGCCAGCAGCATACGAGCGGGGGCCGGGGAGACCCAGTACTTC. Its protein is CASSIRAGAGETQYF.

In this sample, this clonotype turned up many times. V gene TRBV4-3 combines with J gene TRBJ2-7; 8 positions agree with TRBD1. CDR1 is LGHNA, CDR2 YSLEER, per germline. V lost 6 bases to trimming and J lost 5 bases; unmatched junction nucleotides: 0. This CDR3 is built from 11 residues. The CDR3 loop is CASRQGDEQYF. DNA for the CDR3: TGCGCCAGCAGACAGGGGGACGAGCAGTACTTC.

The gene calls are TRBV12-3 or TRBV12-4 and TRBJ1-6; 9 bases are a match to TRBD1. With V trimmed by 2 bases and J by 9 bases, 5 bases remained unmatched. This CDR3 contains 15 residues. The CDR3 spells CASSLRGQGLSPLHF. The CDR3 region has the DNA TGTGCCAGCAGTTTAAGGGGACAGGGTCTTTCACCCCTCCACTTT.

The rearrangement uses TRBV4-3 and TRBJ1-2, with 9 bases aligning to TRBD1. The CDR3 loop spans 15 amino acids. V was clipped by 3 bases and J by 8 bases; unmatched bases: 10. The V gene's germline CDR1 is LGHNA and CDR2 YSLEER. The CDR3 DNA reads TGCGCCAGCAGCCACATTTCCGGGACAGGGAACGGCTACACCTTC. Translation gives CASSHISGTGNGYTF.

This clonotype was detected only a few times. The V and J genes are TRBV24-1 and TRBJ2-1; tentative D call: TRBD1 (5 bases). Germline V CDR1 and CDR2: KGHDR, SFDVKD. CDR3 size: 16 residues. V was pared by 6 bases and J by 3 bases, with 17 bases between. CDR3 protein: CATSQPRQSYYNEQFF. CDR3 bases: TGTGCCACCAGTCAGCCCCGACAGTCTTACTACAATGAGCAGTTCTTC.

This clonotype was recorded at least ten times. The rearrangement joins TRBV6-5 to TRBJ2-5, with TRBD2 identical over 8 bases. This CDR3 is 15 amino acids long. Germline CDR1 reads MNHEY; CDR2 reads SVGAGI. V lost 2 bases, J lost 5 bases, and 7 bases stayed unmatched. CDR3 protein: CASSYLGSGVETQYF. CDR3 sequence (DNA): TGTGCCAGCAGTTACCTCGGTAGCGGGGTGGAGACCCAGTACTTC.

This clonotype was observed a handful of times. This chain uses TRBV5-1 with TRBJ2-7; a weak D match, TRBD2 (5 bases). The CDR3 loop spans 13 amino acids. Germline V gene lookup returns CDR1 SGHRS and CDR2 YFSETQ. Trimming shortened V by 4 bases and J by 4 bases, and 12 bases separated the two germline ends. This chain's CDR3 is CASSPVDWYEQYF. As DNA, the CDR3 is TGCGCCAGCAGCCCCGTGGACTGGTACGAGCAGTACTTC. Variable domain in full (rest from reference TRBV5-1 and TRBJ2-7): KAGVTQTPRYLIKTRGQQVTLSCSPISGHRSVSWYQQTPGQGLQFLFEYFSETQRNKGNFPGRFSGRQFSNSRSEMNVSTLELGDSALYLCASSPVDWYEQYFGPGTRLTVT.

This clonotype was observed at least ten times. The chain combines TRBV5-1 with TRBJ1-5, with unresolved D. The CDR3 has 13 amino acids. CDR1 is SGHRS and CDR2 is YFSETQ in the germline V gene. V lost 4 bases to trimming and J lost 6 bases, with 11 bases between them. The DNA of the CDR3 is TGCGCCAGCAGCACTGGCCGAGGTCAGCCCCAGCATTTT. It encodes CASSTGRGQPQHF.

This clonotype has more than one count but fewer than ten. This chain links TRBV18 with TRBJ2-5, with TRBD2 matching 8 bases. The CDR3 totals 16 residues. V lost 3 bases and J lost 4; bases outside the gene matches: 10. The germline gives CDR1 KGHSH, CDR2 LQKENI. The CDR3 sequence is CASSPLGGGPGETQYF. The CDR3 DNA is TGTGCCAGCTCACCGCTCGGCGGGGGGCCGGGAGAGACCCAGTACTTC.

The chain carries TRBV7-2 and TRBJ2-3, with TRBD2 matching over 13 bases. Germline CDR1 and CDR2: SGHTA and FQGNSA. The CDR3 sequence is 16 residues long. V was clipped by 0 bases and J by 4 bases; unmatched bases: 1. This CDR3 reads CASSLAGTSGADTQYF. The CDR3 region has the DNA TGTGCCAGCAGCTTAGCAGGGACTAGCGGGGCAGATACGCAGTATTTT.

The genes are TRBV7-2 and TRBJ1-2, with D uncertain. The germline V and J ends were trimmed by 6 bases and 8 bases, with 10 bases remaining between them. CDR1 and CDR2 (germline): SGHTA, FQGNSA. CDR3 length: 11 amino acids. The CDR3 is CASRSNLGYTF. CDR3 in DNA: TGTGCCAGCAGGTCCAATCTCGGCTACACCTTC.

V and J are TRBV20-1 and TRBJ1-5, with D possibly being TRBD1 (6 bases). Germline loops: CDR1 DFQATT, CDR2 SNEGSKA (reference sequence). Trimming removed 4 bases at V and 0 bases at J, with 16 bases between. This CDR3 comprises 16 residues. CDR3 sequence (DNA): TGCAGTGCTACTATGCCGGGACACCCTAGCAATCAGCCCCAGCATTTT. Translated: CSATMPGHPSNQPQHF.

The V and J genes are TRBV11-2 and TRBJ2-2; TRBD1 matches 8 bases. Germline-derived CDR1 and CDR2 are SGHAT and FQNNGV. This CDR3 spans 15 amino acids. The V gene end was trimmed by 6 bases and the J gene end by 0 bases; junction bases not matched to a gene: 3. The CDR3 sequence: CASRWTGTNTGELFF. The CDR3 DNA sequence: TGTGCCAGCAGGTGGACAGGGACGAACACCGGGGAGCTGTTTTTT. The full variable domain, its missing parts supplied by reference TRBV11-2 and TRBJ2-2, is EAGVAQSPRYKIIEKRQSVAFWCNPISGHATLYWYQQILGQGPKLLIQFQNNGVVDDSQLPKDRFSAERLKGVDSTLKIQPAKLEDSAVYLCASRWTGTNTGELFFGEGSRLTVL.

The chain is built from TRBV7-9 and TRBJ2-3; D is ambiguous. The CDR3 sequence is 13 residues long. Germline V gene lookup returns CDR1 SEHNR and CDR2 FQNEAQ (reference sequence). With 3 bases removed from V and 4 bases from J, the gap between germline ends came to 8 bases. This chain's CDR3 is CASSLSLADTQYF. The CDR3, as DNA: TGTGCCAGCAGCTTGAGCTTAGCAGATACGCAGTATTTT.

There are a few counts of this clonotype. The J gene is TRBJ1-2, the V gene TRBV7-9, with 8 bases fitting TRBD1. The CDR3 totals 16 residues. Germline V gene data show CDR1 as SEHNR and CDR2 as FQNEAQ (reference sequence). V lost 6 bases to trimming and J lost 2 bases; unmatched junction nucleotides: 11. In DNA, the CDR3 is TGTGCCAGCAGAAAAGCACCGGGACAGGTGAACTATGGCTACACCTTC. This codes for CASRKAPGQVNYGYTF.

The rearrangement links TRBV20-1 to TRBJ2-3; 10 bases align to TRBD2. Germline V CDR1 and CDR2: DFQATT, SNEGSKA (reference sequence). The ends lost 5 bases at V and 8 bases at J; junction bases unmatched: 13. The CDR3 length is 15 residues. The CDR3 is CSADASGGFVRTQYF. The DNA of the CDR3 is TGCAGTGCTGACGCTAGCGGGGGTTTCGTACGTACGCAGTATTTT.

This chain links TRBV20-1 with TRBJ2-3; 9 nucleotides align to TRBD2. The CDR3 runs to 16 residues. Germline V gene data show CDR1 as DFQATT and CDR2 as SNEGSKA (reference sequence). Trimming cost V 4 bases and J 2 bases; bases outside gene matches: 10. The DNA of the CDR3 is TGCAGTGCTAAGCGGGGGGTCGGTCTTGACACAGATACGCAGTATTTT. Protein product: CSAKRGVGLDTDTQYF.

At least ten counts were recorded for this clonotype. This sequence joins TRBV5-1 and TRBJ2-1, with D possibly called TRBD1 or TRBD2 (5 bases each). The germline gives CDR1 SGHRS, CDR2 YFSETQ. V was pared by 3 bases and J by 0 bases, with 13 bases between. This CDR3 is 16 amino acids long. The CDR3 sequence is CASSSGTSGSYNEQFF. The CDR3 nucleotides are TGCGCCAGCAGCTCAGGGACGTCGGGCTCCTACAATGAGCAGTTCTTC.

The chain carries TRBV2 and TRBJ1-5; TRBD1 might be the D (6 bases). Between the trimmed V and J ends, which lost 3 bases and 9 bases, there was a span of 15 bases. There are 14 residues in the CDR3. The germline gives CDR1 SNHLY, CDR2 FYNNEI. The CDR3 sequence: CASSDRGPQGPQHF. CDR3 in DNA: TGTGCCAGCAGTGACAGGGGCCCCCAAGGGCCCCAGCATTTT. The full variable domain, its missing parts supplied by reference TRBV2 and TRBJ1-5, is EPEVTQTPSHQVTQMGQEVILRCVPISNHLYFYWYRQILGQKVEFLVSFYNNEISEKSEIFDDQFSVERPDGSNFTLKIRSTKLEDSAMYFCASSDRGPQGPQHFGDGTRLSIL.

Only a few counts were recorded for this clonotype. The rearrangement uses TRBV6-2 or TRBV6-3 and TRBJ2-2; 12 bases map to TRBD2. The CDR3 is made up of 19 amino acids. J lost 5 bases, V lost 2 bases, and 12 bases had no gene match. Germline-derived CDR1 and CDR2 are MNHEY and SVGEGT. The CDR3 sequence: CASSYHFGLAGLRTGELFF. CDR3 DNA: TGTGCCAGCAGTTACCACTTCGGACTAGCGGGGCTTCGGACCGGGGAGCTGTTTTTT.

This clonotype was picked up a small number of times. This chain connects TRBV10-3 to TRBJ2-1; D unresolved. With 3 bases removed from V and 6 bases from J, the gap between germline ends came to 12 bases. CDR1 and CDR2 from the germline V gene are ENHRY and SYGVKD. The CDR3 consists of 14 residues. CDR3 sequence reads: CAISERLGLNEQFF. As DNA, the CDR3 is TGTGCCATCAGTGAACGTCTAGGTCTCAATGAGCAGTTCTTC.

The rearrangement uses TRBV20-1 and TRBJ2-7, with D uncertain. V was trimmed by 4 bases and J by 3 bases, leaving 10 bases between them. This CDR3 is 12 amino acids long. In germline, CDR1 is DFQATT, CDR2 SNEGSKA (reference sequence). CDR3 sequence: CSAKRDIYEQYV. The CDR3, as DNA: TGCAGTGCTAAAAGAGACATCTACGAGCAGTACGTC.

This clonotype was seen many times. The gene calls are TRBV7-3 and TRBJ2-5; TRBD2 matches 8 bases. Germline assignment: CDR1 SGHTA and CDR2 FQGTGA. V trimming: 5 bases; J trimming: 2 bases; junction bases outside the gene matches: 4. The CDR3 loop spans 14 amino acids. The CDR3 DNA sequence: TGTGCCAGCAGCCCCGGGGGGGATCAAGAGACCCAGTACTTC. The encoded protein is CASSPGGDQETQYF.

The rearrangement joins TRBV6-2 or TRBV6-3 to TRBJ1-6, with no clear D. This CDR3 spans 11 amino acids. V shed 6 bases and J shed 9 bases, with 6 bases lying between them. Looked up from germline, CDR1 is MNHEY and CDR2 is SVGEGT. The CDR3 sequence: CASRDFSPLHF. CDR3 in DNA: TGTGCCAGCAGGGATTTTTCACCCCTCCACTTT.

Notes on this clonotype: One end of the junction is discordant with germline, which a read error may explain. This chain's CDR3 is CASSEFTVELFF. The DNA of the CDR3 is TGTGCCAGCAGTGAATTTACCGTGGAGCTGTTTTTT. The chain carries TRBV2 and TRBJ2-2; D gene ambiguous. Germline values: CDR1 SNHLY, CDR2 FYNNEI. The CDR3 runs to 12 residues. Filled out from reference TRBV2 and TRBJ2-2, the complete variable domain reads EPEVTQTPSHQVTQMGQEVILRCVPISNHLYFYWYRQILGQKVEFLVSFYNNEISEKSEIFDDQFSVERPDGSNFTLKIRSTKLEDSAMYFCASSEFTVELFFGEGSRLTVL.

This clonotype has just a few counts. This CDR3 reads CASSHVSGGYTGELFF. The CDR3 DNA reads as TGTGCCAGCAGCCACGTTAGCGGGGGATACACCGGGGAGCTGTTTTTT. This chain links TRBV4-2 with TRBJ2-2; 9 nucleotides line up with TRBD2. Germline V gene data show CDR1 as LGHNA and CDR2 as YNFKEQ. V was clipped by 3 bases and J by 3 bases; unmatched bases: 5. CDR3 size: 16 residues.

The rearrangement links TRBV4-2 to TRBJ1-1; 10 bases line up with TRBD1. This CDR3 spans 15 amino acids. The germline V gene has CDR1 LGHNA and CDR2 YNFKEQ. V was pared by 1 base and J by 3 bases, with 2 bases of the junction left unmatched. CDR3 region: CASSQAGQGYTEAFF. The CDR3, as DNA: TGTGCCAGCAGCCAAGCGGGACAGGGGTACACTGAAGCTTTCTTT.